The 15 T cell receptor beta chains given below trace back to one sample, sequenced in a study of T cell repertoires in cytomegalovirus infection. Each CDR3 protein is one row after TCRdb ran MiXCR on the reads. The table shows hundreds of thousands of distinct CDR3 sequences, with around a third occurring only once. Antigens of these TCRs are unknown. The source was cultured CD8+ T cells from PBMCs, collected from culture after CMV antigen stimulation. The receptors derive from a human donor in good health (CMV status not recorded). Some clones in this sample may be carry-over from other donors' samples.

The rearrangement joins TRBV7-2 to TRBJ2-3, with 11 positions matching TRBD2. Germline V gives CDR1 SGHTA, CDR2 FQGNSA. This CDR3 spans 14 amino acids. The J segment lost 14 bases and the V segment lost 2 bases, leaving 9 bases of the junction unmatched. As DNA, the CDR3 is TGTGCCAGCAGCTTAAGTAGCGGGGGGGCTTTGCTGTATTTT. Protein: CASSLSSGGALLYF.

Note on this clonotype: At one boundary the junction diverges from the germline segment, which might be a read error. Here the CDR3 DNA reads TGTGTCAGCACCCTCTACGGGGGTAGGGTCCAAGAGACCCAGTACTTC. This translates into CVSTLYGGRVQETQYF. The chain has TRBV12-3 or TRBV12-4 and TRBJ2-5; D might be TRBD2 (6 bases). This CDR3 comprises 16 residues.

The chain combines TRBV24-1 with TRBJ2-2; D is uncertain. The V end was cut by 5 bases, the J end by 0 bases, with 6 bases between. The CDR3 is made up of 14 amino acids. Germline assignment: CDR1 KGHDR and CDR2 SFDVKD. The chain's CDR3 is CATSGVPNTGELFF. In nucleotides, the CDR3 is TGTGCCACCAGTGGGGTACCGAACACCGGGGAGCTGTTTTTT.

The rearrangement joins TRBV14 to TRBJ2-5, with D possibly being TRBD1 (5 bases). V was cut by 2 bases and J by 3 bases, with 7 bases left in between. Germline CDR1 reads SGHDN; CDR2 reads FVKESK. The CDR3 has 13 amino acids. The CDR3 protein is CASSQRGEETQYF. The CDR3 nucleotides are TGTGCCAGCAGCCAAAGGGGTGAAGAGACCCAGTACTTC.

The chain carries TRBV27 and TRBJ1-5; no reliable D call. This CDR3 has 12 amino acids. Per germline, CDR1 MNHEY and CDR2 SMNVEV (reference sequence). V was cut by 5 bases and J by 5 bases, with 7 bases left in between. CDR3 bases: TGTGCCAGCAGTAAACCAGATCAGCCCCAGCATTTT. Protein sequence: CASSKPDQPQHF.

In this sample, this clonotype turned up many times. This chain uses TRBV20-1 with TRBJ2-7; D is ambiguous. The V gene lost 1 base and the J gene lost 5 bases, with 12 bases spanning the gap. Germline CDR1 DFQATT, CDR2 SNEGSKA (reference sequence). The CDR3 contains 13 residues. For the CDR3, the DNA is TGCAGTGCTAGAGGGCCTAATGAGGACGAGCAGTACTTC. Translation: CSARGPNEDEQYF.

In its sample, this clonotype was seen many times. The chain employs TRBV7-8 and TRBJ1-2; 11 bases fit TRBD1. This CDR3 is 17 amino acids long. V was pared by 5 bases and J by 2 bases, with 10 bases of the junction left unmatched. Germline CDR1 is SGHVS and CDR2 is FQNEAQ. The CDR3 loop is CASSPFTGTGGNYGYTF. CDR3 DNA: TGTGCCAGCAGCCCATTCACCGGGACAGGGGGAAACTATGGCTACACCTTC.

This clonotype has just a few counts. The chain combines TRBV4-1 with TRBJ1-4, with D possibly being TRBD1 (6 bases). CDR1 MGHRA and CDR2 YSYEKL come from the germline V gene. The CDR3 totals 14 residues. Trimming removed 1 base at V and 3 bases at J, with 6 bases between. The CDR3, as DNA: TGCGCCAGCAGCCAAGGGACAGCTAATGAAAAACTGTTTTTT. Protein sequence: CASSQGTANEKLFF.

A single count supports this clonotype. The chain carries TRBV4-1 and TRBJ2-3; D may be TRBD1 (5 bases). CDR1 and CDR2 (germline): MGHRA, YSYEKL. V gave up 2 bases and J gave up 3 bases, with 12 bases separating them. The CDR3 consists of 15 residues. CDR3 residues: CASSQTTAGTDTQYF. The CDR3, as DNA: TGCGCCAGCAGCCAAACGACCGCAGGGACAGATACGCAGTATTTT.

A few counts support this clonotype. V gene TRBV6-6 combines with J gene TRBJ1-1; 8 bases align to TRBD1. Looked up from germline, CDR1 is MNHNY and CDR2 is SVGAGI (reference sequence). V gave up 6 bases and J gave up 6 bases; unmatched junction bases: 18. The CDR3 length is 17 residues. In DNA, the CDR3 is TGTGCCAGCAGACGCGAAACAGGGGGAAACCGGAAAGCTGAAGCTTTCTTT. Translated, it gives CASRRETGGNRKAEAFF.

The genes are TRBV28 and TRBJ2-7; D gene ambiguous. The CDR3 is 15 residues long. Trimming left V 4 bases short and J 6 bases short, with 19 bases between. Germline loops: CDR1 MDHEN, CDR2 SYDVKM. The CDR3 DNA reads as TGTGCCAGCAGTTATTATTGGTTGGCGACTGCCGAGCAGTACGTC. Translated: CASSYYWLATAEQYV.

Regarding this clonotype: Its ends do not fully match the called genes, so a read error is possible. The chain employs TRBV11-3 and TRBJ2-5, with TRBD2 identical over 13 bases. Looked up from germline, CDR1 is SGHNT and CDR2 is YENEEA. This CDR3 region has 15 residues. CDR3 DNA: TGTGCCAACAGCACCGGACTAGCGGGGGACCCGACCCAGTACTTC. Residues: CANSTGLAGDPTQYF.

This sequence joins TRBV29-1 and TRBJ2-7; possible D gene TRBD2, 5 bases. This CDR3 is built from 13 residues. The germline CDR1 and CDR2 sequences are SQVTM and ANQGSEA. Trimming pared 4 bases from V and 4 bases from J, leaving 14 bases between. CDR3 in DNA: TGCAGCGTTGTTAAGGGAGCGAAGTACGAGCAGTACTTC. Translating it yields CSVVKGAKYEQYF.

The table lists this clonotype with a few counts. The chain recombines TRBV7-9 with TRBJ1-4; D is possibly TRBD1 (6 bases). Germline assignment: CDR1 SEHNR and CDR2 FQNEAQ (reference sequence). The CDR3 is 15 residues long. The ends were cut back, 5 bases at V and 6 bases at J, with 16 bases in the middle. The CDR3 DNA reads as TGTGCCAGCAGCCCCCCGGGGGGGGCAGATGAAAAACTGTTTTTT. Protein sequence: CASSPPGGADEKLFF.

V gene TRBV19 combines with J gene TRBJ1-1, with D possibly TRBD1 on 6 matching bases. V was pared by 2 bases and J by 5 bases, with 12 bases between. CDR1 and CDR2 (germline): LNHDA, SQIVND (reference sequence). The CDR3 totals 14 residues. The CDR3 DNA reads as TGTGCCAGTAGTATAACAGGGCGTTTTACTGAAGCTTTCTTT. Translated, it gives CASSITGRFTEAFF.